This TCR beta chain emerged from a study of blood T cell repertoires in COVID-19. Study-level background: Acute and convalescent COVID-19 samples came from the United States, Italy and Spain. The analysed material was cDNA or gDNA that came from T cells, B-cell-depleted T cells, or PBMCs.

Germline values: CDR1 KGHDR, CDR2 SFDVKD. After removal of 8 bases from V and 6 bases from J, the junction contained 8 bases not matched to a gene. The CDR3 covers 16 residues. Original methodology: Reference gene primer amplification in the assay estimated nucleated cell counts. Assay used: immunoSEQ multiplex PCR; TCRdb lists only in-frame clones, some missing. V and J calls and clone size are those listed in that table; D and trimming were worked out from the DNA. This sample yields over 110,000 clones, of which approximately 88% are seen a single time; around 1.7% belongs to the top ten. The V gene is TRBV24-1, the J gene TRBJ2-1; 14 bases are a match to TRBD2. This TCR came from a woman between 50 and 59 years old with acute or convalescent COVID-19. The specimen sequenced was peripheral blood. CDR3 in DNA: TGTGCCACCATGGCCGCGGGACTAGCGGGGGTCAATGAGCAGTTCTTC. Translating gives CATMAAGLAGVNEQFF.